A single sample is the source of the 32 T cell receptor beta chains below, sequenced in a study of regulatory T cells in long-lasting Graves disease. Both iRepertoire HTBI primers and Arm-PCR of CDR3 regions were used to build the TCR beta libraries. TCRdb re-analysed the multiplex PCR reads in MiXCR, keeping a single row per CDR3 protein. Of a few hundred thousand distinct CDR3 sequences in the sample, 20% to 25% were seen once. Indicated time point: persistent/refractory GD, antithyroid drugs over 5 years with positive TRAb. From RNA extracted from PBMCs, the TCR library was made. The sequences come from peripheral blood mononuclear cells (PBMCs), collected when the disease was refractory, from a patient treated with antithyroid drugs. These receptors all come from a female donor with Graves disease.

This chain connects TRBV28 to TRBJ2-5, with 9 bases matching TRBD2. J lost 2 bases, V lost 4 bases, and 5 bases had no gene match. The CDR3 is 15 amino acids. Germline values: CDR1 MDHEN, CDR2 SYDVKM. The CDR3 nucleotides are TGTGCCAGCAGTTCCGGACTAGCGAGGCAAGAGACCCAGTACTTC. Its protein is CASSSGLARQETQYF.

Comments on this clonotype: This likely stems from a read error, as it lies one base from a far larger clone. J is TRBJ2-5 and V is TRBV11-2; 8 bases fit TRBD2. Germline V gives CDR1 SGHAT, CDR2 FQNNGV. The CDR3 loop spans 14 amino acids. The CDR3 protein is CASSGGLAQETLYF. The CDR3, as DNA: TGTGCCAGCAGTGGAGGACTAGCCCAAGAGACCCTGTACTTC. The full variable domain, its missing parts supplied by reference TRBV11-2 and TRBJ2-5, is EAGVAQSPRYKIIEKRQSVAFWCNPISGHATLYWYQQILGQGPKLLIQFQNNGVVDDSQLPKDRFSAERLKGVDSTLKIQPAKLEDSAVYLCASSGGLAQETLYFGPGTRLLVL.

This clonotype was detected many times. The CDR3 protein is CASSPLSLLDYTEAFF. The CDR3 DNA reads TGTGCCAGCAGTCCGTTATCCCTGTTAGACTACACTGAAGCTTTCTTT. V is TRBV12-3 or TRBV12-4 and J is TRBJ1-1; D unresolved. V lost 5 bases to trimming and J lost 3 bases, with 19 bases between them. The CDR3 has 16 amino acids.

This clonotype showed up many times. The V gene is TRBV7-8, the J gene TRBJ2-7, with D unclear. The CDR3 is 14 amino acids. CDR1 is SGHVS and CDR2 is FQNEAQ in the germline V gene. The V gene lost 5 bases and the J gene lost 6 bases, with 17 bases spanning the gap. The CDR3 DNA is TGTGCCAGCAGCCCCCGGACGGTCCTAGGCGAGCAGTACTTC. The encoded protein is CASSPRTVLGEQYF.

This clonotype was seen repeatedly, ten times or more. The chain links TRBV6-1 to TRBJ2-6; D possibly corresponds to TRBD1 (5 bases). The CDR3 has 16 residues. V lost 5 bases and J lost 4, with 15 bases in between. The germline gives CDR1 MNHNS, CDR2 SASEGT. The CDR3 sequence is CASSPNPGSGANVLTF. CDR3 nucleotide sequence: TGTGCCAGCAGTCCTAACCCAGGGTCAGGGGCCAACGTCCTGACTTTC.

The chain has TRBV5-6 and TRBJ2-5; 13 bases map to TRBD2. Trimming took 5 bases from V and 4 from J; bases not matched to a gene: 8. The CDR3 has 16 amino acids. CDR1 is SGHDT and CDR2 is YYEEEE in the germline V gene. The CDR3, as DNA: TGTGCCAGCAGGGTACTAGCGGGAGGGCCGAGAGAGACCCAGTACTTC. Its protein product is CASRVLAGGPRETQYF. The whole variable domain, remainder taken from reference TRBV5-6 and TRBJ2-5, is DAGVTQSPTHLIKTRGQQVTLRCSPKSGHDTVSWYQQALGQGPQFIFQYYEEEERQRGNFPDRFSGHQFPNYSSELNVNALLLGDSALYLCASRVLAGGPRETQYFGPGTRLLVL.

This clonotype was counted ten times or more. The chain combines TRBV20-1 with TRBJ2-2; D gene uncertain. The CDR3 totals 13 residues. Germline CDR1 reads DFQATT; CDR2 reads SNEGSKA (reference sequence). Trimming stripped 2 bases from V and 4 bases from J, with 8 bases between. This chain's CDR3 is CSARTRPTGELFF. The CDR3 DNA is TGCAGTGCTAGAACCAGGCCCACCGGGGAGCTGTTTTTT.

The rearrangement joins TRBV28 to TRBJ1-5; D gene uncertain. V shed 6 bases and J shed 0 bases, with 6 bases lying between them. Germline assignment: CDR1 MDHEN and CDR2 SYDVKM. The CDR3 extends over 13 amino acids. CDR3 loop: CASSRNSNQPQHF. The CDR3 DNA sequence: TGTGCCAGCAGCAGGAATAGCAATCAGCCCCAGCATTTT.

Only a few counts were recorded for this clonotype. This chain connects TRBV6-1 to TRBJ2-5; D is unclear. Germline lookup yields CDR1 MNHNS and CDR2 SASEGT. The CDR3 consists of 12 residues. Trimming stripped 7 bases from V and 5 bases from J, with 11 bases between. CDR3 sequence: CASKDHRETQYF. For the CDR3, the DNA is TGTGCCAGCAAAGACCACCGCGAGACCCAGTACTTC.

To note about this clonotype: This likely comes from a read error, as the CDR3 has no conserved phenylalanine or tryptophan at its end. The V gene is TRBV24-1, the J gene TRBJ2-7; 8 bases agree with TRBD1. The CDR3 has 14 amino acids. The germline CDR1 and CDR2 sequences are KGHDR and SFDVKD. V was pared by 4 bases and J by 6 bases, with 7 bases of the junction left unmatched. CDR3 nucleotides: TGTGCCACCAGTGACGCCGGGACAGGTGGCGAGCAGTACCTC. Translation gives CATSDAGTGGEQYL.

This clonotype was counted only a few times. The chain combines TRBV14 with TRBJ1-2, with D possibly matching TRBD1 (5 bases). The ends were cut back, 2 bases at V and 0 bases at J, with 13 bases in the middle. The CDR3 length is 16 residues. The V gene's germline CDR1 is SGHDN and CDR2 FVKESK. CDR3 residues: CASSQLGTSPNYGYTF. The CDR3 nucleotides are TGTGCCAGCAGCCAACTAGGGACGTCCCCTAACTATGGCTACACCTTC.

This clonotype was observed at least ten times. The chain carries TRBV6-2 or TRBV6-3 and TRBJ1-4, with unresolved D. Germline CDR1 and CDR2: MNHEY and SVGEGT. Trimming left V 3 bases short and J 0 bases short, with 8 bases between. This CDR3 has 15 amino acids. The DNA of the CDR3 is TGTGCCAGCAGTTATATGCACTCAACTAATGAAAAACTGTTTTTT. Encoded protein: CASSYMHSTNEKLFF.

The chain carries TRBV6-4 and TRBJ1-2; D ambiguous. Trimming left V 3 bases short and J 6 bases short, with 11 bases between. The germline V gene has CDR1 MRHNA and CDR2 SNTAGT. This CDR3 has 13 residues. The CDR3 loop is CASSDKVVDGYTF. The CDR3 coding sequence is TGTGCCAGCAGTGATAAGGTCGTCGATGGCTACACCTTC.

V gene TRBV20-1 combines with J gene TRBJ1-6; no clear D gene. The CDR3 consists of 14 residues. The V gene lost 4 bases and the J gene lost 6 bases, with 13 bases spanning the gap. Germline lookup yields CDR1 DFQATT and CDR2 SNEGSKA (reference sequence). The CDR3 sequence is CSAIGESTNSPLHF. The CDR3 bases are TGCAGTGCTATCGGGGAAAGCACTAATTCACCCCTCCACTTT.

This clonotype was recorded at least ten times. V and J are TRBV6-1 and TRBJ2-7; 8 positions match TRBD1. V shed 1 base and J 7 bases; nucleotides not matched to a gene: 9. The CDR3 length is 15 residues. Germline assignment: CDR1 MNHNS and CDR2 SASEGT. In nucleotides, the CDR3 is TGTGCCAGCAGTGAAGAGGTGGGGACAGGATGGGAGCAGTACTTC. It codes for CASSEEVGTGWEQYF.

A few counts support this clonotype. The chain carries TRBV3-1 and TRBJ2-7, with a weak D call TRBD2 (5 bases). The V end lost 2 bases, the J end lost 7 bases, and 9 bases lay between the germline ends. CDR1 and CDR2 (germline): LGHDT, YNNKEL (reference sequence). The CDR3 covers 12 residues. CDR3 in amino acids: CASSQPPGEQYF. CDR3 in DNA: TGTGCCAGCAGCCAACCCCCGGGAGAGCAGTACTTC.

This clonotype has just a few counts. This may stem from a read error, because a much larger clone lies one nucleotide away. The CDR3 does not end in the conserved phenylalanine or tryptophan, so this is likely a read error. This chain links TRBV2 with TRBJ1-1; D gene ambiguous. Germline CDR1 is SNHLY and CDR2 is FYNNEI. Trimming removed 7 bases at V and 4 bases at J, with 10 bases between. The CDR3 is 12 amino acids. In nucleotides, the CDR3 is TGTGCCAGCACCCCAACTCTCACTGAAGCTTTCCTT. Translation: CASTPTLTEAFL.

The gene calls are TRBV4-1 and TRBJ2-7; 7 bases fit TRBD2. Germline CDR1 MGHRA, CDR2 YSYEKL. Unmatched junction bases numbered 8, after V lost 5 bases and J lost 4 bases. CDR3 length equals 14 residues. The DNA of the CDR3 is TGCGCCAGCAGCACCCGGACTAGTCAATACGAGCAGTACTTC. Translating it yields CASSTRTSQYEQYF.

The chain is built from TRBV7-9 and TRBJ1-3, with TRBD1 identical over 7 bases. The CDR3 has 14 amino acids. The germline V gene encodes CDR1 SEHNR and CDR2 FQNEAQ (reference sequence). V lost 5 bases, J lost 5 bases, and 6 bases stayed unmatched. The DNA for the CDR3 is TGTGCCAGCAGCGAAGGGGACAGCCGAAACACCATATATTTT. Protein: CASSEGDSRNTIYF.

This clonotype was detected ten times or more. The gene calls are TRBV13 and TRBJ1-1; D unclear. This CDR3 has 13 amino acids. Germline V CDR1 and CDR2: PRHDT, FYEKMQ (reference sequence). V was shortened by 6 bases and J by 1 base, with 9 bases between the two germline ends. The CDR3 region has the DNA TGTGCCAGCAGTTCACAAGAGAACACTGAAGCTTTCTTT. It is translated as CASSSQENTEAFF.

This clonotype has at least ten counts. The rearrangement joins TRBV6-5 to TRBJ2-5; TRBD2 agrees at 7 bases. Unmatched junction bases numbered 11, after V lost 0 bases and J lost 4 bases. The CDR3 covers 17 residues. The germline V gene has CDR1 MNHEY and CDR2 SVGAGI. The CDR3 sequence: CASSYSGSGRIGETQYF. The CDR3 nucleotides read TGTGCCAGCAGTTACTCGGGTAGCGGGCGGATCGGAGAGACCCAGTACTTC.

This clonotype has at least ten counts. The chain links TRBV12-3 or TRBV12-4 to TRBJ2-1; the D gene could be TRBD1 or TRBD2 (5 bases each). This CDR3 is 18 amino acids long. Trimming took 3 bases from V and 4 from J, leaving 22 bases between them. CDR3 nucleotide sequence: TGTGCCAGCAGTTTGATTGCCTTAGAGGGGTCGCTGTACAATGAGCAGTTCTTC. This encodes CASSLIALEGSLYNEQFF.

This clonotype was seen a few times. The V and J genes are TRBV27 and TRBJ2-7, with D possibly matching TRBD2 (5 bases). The germline V gene has CDR1 MNHEY and CDR2 SMNVEV (reference sequence). This CDR3 comprises 13 residues. V lost 3 bases and J 6 bases, leaving 12 bases between the germline ends. As DNA, the CDR3 is TGTGCCAGCAGTTTCTCGGCGGGTCTCGAGCAGTACTTC. This codes for CASSFSAGLEQYF.

This clonotype was counted ten times or more. The chain's CDR3 is CASSLDGGMETQYF. The CDR3 coding sequence is TGTGCCAGCAGCTTAGACGGAGGGATGGAGACCCAGTACTTC. This sequence joins TRBV11-2 and TRBJ2-5, with D possibly TRBD2 on 6 matching bases. CDR3 length: 14 amino acids. CDR1 is SGHAT and CDR2 is FQNNGV in the germline V gene. Deletions cut 0 bases from V and 5 bases from J, with 10 bases between.

This clonotype has ten or more counts. The genes are TRBV29-1 and TRBJ1-4; D not certain. CDR3 size: 16 residues. Trimming took 5 bases from V and 0 from J, leaving 16 bases between them. Germline V gene lookup returns CDR1 SQVTM and CDR2 ANQGSEA. As DNA, the CDR3 is TGCAGCGTTTCTAAGGGAACGACTGCAACTAATGAAAAACTGTTTTTT. This encodes CSVSKGTTATNEKLFF.

This clonotype was seen just once. The rearrangement links TRBV20-1 to TRBJ2-7; D not resolved. The V end was cut by 0 bases, the J end by 3 bases, with 15 bases between. The CDR3 spans 15 residues. Germline lookup yields CDR1 DFQATT and CDR2 SNEGSKA (reference sequence). This CDR3 is CSARDRLRVLYEQYF. CDR3 DNA sequence: TGCAGTGCTAGAGATCGTTTGAGAGTTCTCTACGAGCAGTACTTC.

The chain joins TRBV11-2 to TRBJ2-3; TRBD2 might be the D (7 bases). Deletions cut 1 base from V and 6 bases from J, with 17 bases between. The germline CDR1 and CDR2 sequences are SGHAT and FQNNGV. CDR3 size: 16 residues. The DNA for the CDR3 is TGTGCCAGCAGCTTAGTCCAGGGGCGGGAGTTTGATACGCAGTATTTT. It specifies CASSLVQGREFDTQYF. Filled out from reference TRBV11-2 and TRBJ2-3, the complete variable domain reads EAGVAQSPRYKIIEKRQSVAFWCNPISGHATLYWYQQILGQGPKLLIQFQNNGVVDDSQLPKDRFSAERLKGVDSTLKIQPAKLEDSAVYLCASSLVQGREFDTQYFGPGTRLTVL.

This clonotype appeared many times. The chain joins TRBV7-2 to TRBJ2-2, with 11 bases matching TRBD1. Germline V gene sequence: CDR1 SGHTA, CDR2 FQGNSA. V was pared by 1 base and J by 4 bases, with 5 bases of the junction left unmatched. The CDR3 contains 17 residues. The CDR3 here is CASSLGWGQGVTGELFF. In DNA form, the CDR3 reads TGTGCCAGCAGCTTAGGGTGGGGACAGGGGGTCACCGGGGAGCTGTTTTTT.

The chain recombines TRBV20-1 with TRBJ1-3; D gene ambiguous. Germline V gene lookup returns CDR1 DFQATT and CDR2 SNEGSKA (reference sequence). V lost 5 bases and J 0 bases, leaving 11 bases between the germline ends. The CDR3 length is 14 residues. This CDR3 reads CSAASRLSGNTIYF. The CDR3 coding sequence is TGCAGTGCTGCGAGTCGCCTCTCTGGAAACACCATATATTTT.

In DNA, the CDR3 is TGTGCCAGCAGCACTTGGGATCTACCCCAGCATTTT. This codes for CASSTWDLPQHF. This chain links TRBV27 with TRBJ1-5, with D unresolved. The V gene's germline CDR1 is MNHEY and CDR2 SMNVEV (reference sequence). This CDR3 contains 12 residues. The V end was cut by 6 bases, the J end by 10 bases, with 13 bases between.

This clonotype was observed a single time. This may stem from a read error, because a much larger clone lies one nucleotide away. This chain joins TRBV28 and TRBJ2-7; perhaps TRBD1 as D (6 bases). CDR1 is MDHEN, CDR2 SYDVKM, per germline. CDR3 length: 16 amino acids. CDR3 DNA sequence: TGTGCCGGCAGTTTCAGTGTAGGACAGAGTTACTACGAGCAGTACTTC. It specifies CAGSFSVGQSYYEQYF.

This clonotype showed up just a few times. The chain has TRBV28 and TRBJ1-5, with D hard to call. Germline V lookup: CDR1 MDHEN, CDR2 SYDVKM. Trimming stripped 8 bases from V and 0 bases from J, with 11 bases between. The CDR3 consists of 14 residues. In DNA form, the CDR3 reads TGTGCCAGCCTTAGGCTCGATAGCAATCAGCCCCAGCATTTT. The encoded protein is CASLRLDSNQPQHF.